This T cell receptor (beta chain) is from a study of cytomegalovirus exposure and HLA in healthy donors. Findings of the study overall: The study recorded fewer than 200 TCR beta chains that were cytomegalovirus-associated.

The protocol was immunoSEQ multiplex PCR, while the TCRdb copy is restricted to in-frame clones and leaves out a portion. The top ten clones hold approximately 2% of a sample with 150,000 or so clones, approximately 86% of them seen once. Concerning this clone itself: Antigen specificity is unknown.

What was sequenced was PBMCs. This receptor was obtained from a human donor in good health.

In nucleotides, the CDR3 is TGCGCCAGCAGCCAAGCCATTTCCTACGAGCAGTACTTC. Translated, it gives CASSQAISYEQYF. The chain has TRBV4-3 and TRBJ2-7, with D unresolved. The CDR3 extends over 13 amino acids. Trimming took 1 base from V and 1 from J, leaving 5 bases between them. The germline gives CDR1 LGHNA, CDR2 YSLEER.